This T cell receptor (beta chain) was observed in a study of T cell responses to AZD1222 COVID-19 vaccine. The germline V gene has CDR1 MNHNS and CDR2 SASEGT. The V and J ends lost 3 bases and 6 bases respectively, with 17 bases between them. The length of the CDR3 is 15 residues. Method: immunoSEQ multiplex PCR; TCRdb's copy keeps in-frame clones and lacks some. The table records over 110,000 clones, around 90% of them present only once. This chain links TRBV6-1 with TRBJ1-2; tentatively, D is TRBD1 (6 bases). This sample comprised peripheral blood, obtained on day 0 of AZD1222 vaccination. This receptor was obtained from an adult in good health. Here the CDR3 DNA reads TGTGCCAGCAGTGAGAGCGGGGGGCGCGTGGATGGCTACACCTTC. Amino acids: CASSESGGRVDGYTF.